This TCR beta chain derives from a study of blood T cell repertoires in COVID-19. On the study more broadly: Samples of COVID-19 (acute and convalescent) were obtained from the United States, Italy and Spain.

Per the study methods: Estimation of nucleated cell counts was performed using reference gene primer amplification. Clones were read by immunoSEQ multiplex PCR, and TCRdb kept only the in-frame ones, dropping some. The V and J calls and clone size were taken over from that table, and D and trimming were inferred from the DNA. The sample yields more than 100,000 clones, 80% to 90% seen once. Germline assignment: CDR1 LNHDA and CDR2 SQIVND (reference sequence). Trimming removed 3 bases from V and 4 bases from J; junction bases left unmatched: 8. This CDR3 contains 16 residues. The sequenced sample consisted of peripheral blood. This rearrangement joins TRBV19 to TRBJ2-2; TRBD1 agrees at 7 bases. The clonotype originates from a man over 45 with active COVID-19. Written as DNA, the CDR3 is TGTGCCAGTAGTATGGCCCAGGGGGTGGGCACCGGGGAGCTGTTTTTT. It codes for CASSMAQGVGTGELFF.